This T cell receptor beta chain was sequenced for a study of response to subunit inactivated influenza vaccine. V was clipped by 2 bases and J by 2 bases; unmatched bases: 11. The CDR3 contains 17 residues. Per germline, CDR1 SGHKS and CDR2 YYEKEE (reference sequence). In TCRdb, the RT-PCR reads were re-called with MiXCR into one record per CDR3 protein. The sample lists 650,000 to 800,000 distinct CDR3 sequences; around 13% were seen once. The source of this sequence is a man over 45 who received an inactivated influenza vaccine. The specimen was PBMCs from blood, collected 14 to 15 days before vaccination. The V gene is TRBV5-5, the J gene TRBJ2-3; 7 bases fit TRBD2. DNA of the CDR3: TGTGCCAGCAGCTTTGGGAGGGCGGAAATCCTCACAGATACGCAGTATTTT. This encodes CASSFGRAEILTDTQYF.